This T cell receptor (beta chain) comes out of a study of follicular helper T cells after annual influenza vaccination. Turning to the study itself: For some subjects, blood spans the 2013-2014, 2014-2015 and 2015-2016 annual vaccinations.

The time point: 2015-2016 season, pre-vaccination. Germline assignment: CDR1 LNHDA and CDR2 SQIVND (reference sequence). V was pared by 7 bases and J by 10 bases, with 17 bases between. This CDR3 region has 14 residues. Study conclusions and caveats: Day 7 ICOS+CD38+ clones were most often found later in ICOS-CD38- cTfh cells.

Method: immunoSEQ multiplex PCR; TCRdb's copy keeps in-frame clones and lacks some. The repertoire holds thousands of clones, under 90% seen once, with roughly 2.1% in the top ten. As for this clone: Its antigen remains unknown.

The chain employs TRBV19 and TRBJ1-6, with a possible D match to TRBD1 (6 bases). The source of this sequence is an adult who received the influenza vaccine. The sequenced sample was CXCR5+ CD38- circulating T follicular helper cells from blood, obtained on the day of influenza vaccination. As for subset: circulating Tfh, non-naive CD4+CXCR5+PD-1+ (ICOS+CD38+ or ICOS-CD38-). The CDR3 is CASKGNRVDSPLHF. Here the CDR3 DNA reads TGTGCCAGTAAAGGAAACAGGGTAGACTCACCCCTCCACTTT.